Listed below are T cell receptor beta chains from one sample, sequenced in a study of T cell responses to AZD1222 COVID-19 vaccine. The repertoire was sequenced with immunoSEQ multiplex PCR; TCRdb's copy has only in-frame clones and lacks some. Of under 150,000 clones detected, roughly 80% appear once; the ten largest clones hold over 4%. The sample in question was peripheral blood, obtained on day 0 of MenACWY control vaccination. Source of these receptors: an adult in good health. The CDR3 runs from the conserved cysteine through the conserved F or W.

TRBJ2-3 TRBV7-2 CASSLYGTSGGAKDTQYF
TRBJ2-2 TRBV4-1 CASSQVSGLHRELFF
TRBJ1-4 TRBV10-3 CAISEGVGVEKLFF
TRBJ1-6 TRBV12-3/TRBV12-4 CASRARQGSPLHF
TRBJ1-3 TRBV4-1 CASSQDRGDTIYF
TRBJ1-6 TRBV15 CATSSNRGTGSSPLHF
TRBJ1-5 TRBV6-5 CASSRGWPQHF
TRBJ1-2 TRBV9 CASSGTGTLGYTF
TRBJ1-2 TRBV18 CASSPGGPLGYTF
TRBJ2-1 TRBV2 CASKLDRGNEQFF
TRBJ2-5 TRBV6-5 CASSITGTYQETQYF
TRBJ1-4 TRBV7-9 CASSAGGLNEKLFF
TRBJ1-1 TRBV6-1 CASSEAQGRTEAFF
TRBJ2-2 TRBV6-5 CASSPDRDTGELFF
TRBJ2-3 TRBV3-1/TRBV3-2 CASSPLAGGPRDTQYF
TRBJ1-1 TRBV15 CATSRGGGTEAFF
TRBJ1-1 TRBV19 CASSPWTEYTEAFF
TRBJ2-5 TRBV15 CATSNWDRGLETQYF
TRBJ2-2 TRBV5-8 CASSTLDPRNTGELFF
TRBJ1-1 TRBV6-5 CASSPLGVMNTEAFF
TRBJ1-2 TRBV18 CASANRTPVGYGYTF
TRBJ1-2 TRBV18 CASSPLQEANYGYTF
TRBJ2-6 TRBV16 CASSQSVWAWGANVLTF
TRBJ2-6 TRBV4-2 CASSQVGQSNVLTF
TRBJ2-3 TRBV5-1 CASSLMLAADTQYF
TRBJ1-1 TRBV7-3 CASSLTAGIAFF
TRBJ1-2 TRBV29-1 CSVITAGQTPLNYGYTF
TRBJ1-3 TRBV6-5 CATWGGGSSGNTIYF
TRBJ1-4 TRBV7-6 CASSLGAGQPTTNEKLFF
TRBJ2-3 TRBV6-2/TRBV6-3 CASSLWGATDTQYF
TRBJ2-1 TRBV3-1/TRBV3-2 CASSLGTSGGREQFF
TRBJ2-7 TRBV10-1 CASSGKNPGATIYEQYF
TRBJ1-2 TRBV4-1 CASSQETGFGYTF
TRBJ2-5 TRBV5-1 CASSLGPSQETQYF
TRBJ1-3 TRBV9 CASSVGSSGNTIYF
TRBJ1-5 TRBV19 CASSRAGQGGQPQHF
TRBJ1-2 TRBV6-2/TRBV6-3 CASSYSTGPTYGYTF
TRBJ2-4 TRBV7-2 CASSPFSRESLAKNIQYF
TRBJ2-2 TRBV7-8 CASSLVTGELFF
TRBJ1-5 TRBV19 CASRNGGTGNQPQHF
TRBJ2-5 TRBV7-8 CASSYLRGPQYF
TRBJ2-7 TRBV6-5 CASRSGGGGYEQYF
TRBJ2-5 TRBV2 CASSLDSYQETQYF
TRBJ2-5 TRBV11-2 CASSLAQQETQYF
TRBJ1-6 TRBV6-5 CASRIQGSNNSPLHF
TRBJ2-3 TRBV6-1 CASSDPGGQGADTQYF
TRBJ1-2 TRBV5-1 CASSLSQGGGYTF
TRBJ1-2 TRBV5-5 CASSPGTGYWGYTF
TRBJ1-2 TRBV7-9 CASSLGSNPNYGYTF